The 12 T cell receptor beta chains reported below all come from one sample, sequenced in a study of blood T cell repertoires in COVID-19. Here immunoSEQ multiplex PCR was the method, and the copy in TCRdb shows in-frame clones only, minus some. Of around 20,000 clones in the sample, roughly 91% were seen once. The sequencing input was peripheral blood. The origin of the receptors is an older man with acute or convalescent COVID-19.

V usage is TRBV2 and J usage is TRBJ2-1, with 12 bases matching TRBD1. Germline values: CDR1 SNHLY, CDR2 FYNNEI. The CDR3 loop spans 19 amino acids. V was pared by 6 bases and J by 4 bases, with 16 bases of the junction left unmatched. As DNA, the CDR3 is TGTGCCAGCAGCCAAAGGGGACAGGGGGCGATAGGTAAATACAATGAGCAGTTCTTC. As protein: CASSQRGQGAIGKYNEQFF.

This chain connects TRBV2 to TRBJ1-1, with D possibly matching TRBD1 (6 bases). V dropped 6 bases and J dropped 4 bases, with 12 bases sitting between them. The germline gives CDR1 SNHLY, CDR2 FYNNEI. The CDR3 runs 13 residues. The CDR3 sequence is CASRGGVSTEAFF. CDR3 nucleotides: TGTGCCAGCAGAGGGGGGGTTAGCACTGAAGCTTTCTTT.

The chain is built from TRBV10-3 and TRBJ2-7; no firm D call. Germline CDR1 reads ENHRY; CDR2 reads SYGVKD. The CDR3 covers 14 residues. The V and J ends lost 0 bases and 0 bases respectively, with 6 bases between them. The CDR3 region is CAISESVDSYEQYF. In DNA, the CDR3 is TGTGCCATCAGTGAGTCGGTAGACTCCTACGAGCAGTACTTC.

The genes are TRBV29-1 and TRBJ2-7; D might be TRBD2 (7 bases). Germline V gene lookup returns CDR1 SQVTM and CDR2 ANQGSEA. V was pared by 2 bases and J by 2 bases, with 16 bases between. The CDR3 runs 15 residues. CDR3 nucleotides: TGCAGCGTTGAAAGGATAGGGGGGGCGCCCTACGAGCAGTACTTC. The encoded protein is CSVERIGGAPYEQYF.

This chain uses TRBV12-3 or TRBV12-4 with TRBJ2-1; D is possibly TRBD1 (6 bases). V was shortened by 9 bases and J by 3 bases, with 12 bases between the two germline ends. The CDR3 length is 13 residues. The CDR3 DNA reads TGTGCCAGTACCGGGACACACTACAATGAGCAGTTCTTC. This encodes CASTGTHYNEQFF.

The chain employs TRBV5-1 and TRBJ2-1, with TRBD2 as a possible D gene (6 bases). Germline assignment: CDR1 SGHRS and CDR2 YFSETQ. V lost 0 bases and J lost 6, with 13 bases in between. This CDR3 is 15 amino acids long. CDR3 sequence: CASSLAVLAANEQFF. The CDR3, as DNA: TGCGCCAGCAGCTTGGCCGTACTAGCCGCCAATGAGCAGTTCTTC.

V is TRBV11-2 and J is TRBJ1-4, with D unresolved. Germline V gene sequence: CDR1 SGHAT, CDR2 FQNNGV. V lost 0 bases and J lost 4, with 9 bases in between. CDR3 length: 15 residues. The CDR3 DNA sequence: TGTGCCAGCAGCTTAGAACTCGTCGGTAATGAAAAACTGTTTTTT. It yields the protein CASSLELVGNEKLFF.

V usage is TRBV27 and J usage is TRBJ1-4, with 8 nucleotides matching TRBD1. V was pared by 6 bases and J by 4 bases, with 10 bases of the junction left unmatched. This CDR3 contains 16 residues. CDR1 is MNHEY, CDR2 SMNVEV, per germline (reference sequence). The CDR3 nucleotides read TGTGCCAGCAGCCGTACAGGGGGAAGGGATAATGAAAAACTGTTTTTT. Translation: CASSRTGGRDNEKLFF.

V and J are TRBV2 and TRBJ1-1; no definite D call. Per germline, CDR1 SNHLY and CDR2 FYNNEI. V was clipped by 2 bases and J by 0 bases, with 13 bases between them. The CDR3 runs 16 residues. The CDR3 sequence is CASSEFSYLMNTEAFF. Written as DNA, the CDR3 is TGTGCCAGCAGTGAATTTTCCTACCTTATGAACACTGAAGCTTTCTTT.

This chain uses TRBV27 with TRBJ2-3, with TRBD2 matching 8 bases. Trimming removed 6 bases from V and 1 base from J; junction bases left unmatched: 3. The CDR3 runs 14 residues. Germline CDR1 and CDR2: MNHEY and SMNVEV (reference sequence). CDR3 sequence: CASSRGGRTDTQYF. The CDR3 DNA sequence: TGTGCCAGCAGCCGCGGGGGGCGCACAGATACGCAGTATTTT.

This clone showed up just once. CDR3 loop: CASSYPGNYGYTF. In DNA form, the CDR3 reads TGTGCCAGCAGTTATCCAGGGAACTATGGCTACACCTTC. This chain uses TRBV6-5 with TRBJ1-2, with D possibly TRBD1 on 5 matching bases. Trimming stripped 3 bases from V and 2 bases from J, with 7 bases between. Germline V gene sequence: CDR1 MNHEY, CDR2 SVGAGI. CDR3 size: 13 residues.

This chain connects TRBV7-9 to TRBJ1-5; D is perhaps TRBD1 (6 bases). The germline V and J ends were trimmed by 5 bases and 5 bases, with 16 bases remaining between them. The length of the CDR3 is 15 residues. Germline V gives CDR1 SEHNR, CDR2 FQNEAQ (reference sequence). CDR3 loop: CASSPQGLGDQPQHF. In DNA, the CDR3 is TGTGCCAGCAGCCCGCAGGGGCTAGGGGATCAGCCCCAGCATTTT.